This T cell receptor (beta chain) was recorded in a study of blood T cells in healthy people across ages. It was with a sample-barcoded 5' primer and a J-beta primer mix that a second PCR of about 6 to 12 cycles was run. Every cDNA molecule bore a tag from a template-switch adaptor containing 12 random nucleotides. TCRdb ran MiXCR on the 5' RACE reads and lists one entry per CDR3 protein. The table records approximately 830,000 distinct CDR3 sequences, less than 80% of them present only once. Germline loops: CDR1 SGHDN, CDR2 FVKESK. Trimming left V 1 base short and J 4 bases short, with 10 bases between. The CDR3 has 14 residues.

The receptor's source is a man aged 30 to 39 in good health. Sequenced sample: blood. The gene calls are TRBV14 and TRBJ1-2, with D maybe TRBD1 (5 bases). CDR3 in amino acids: CASSQVQTAYGYTF. In DNA form, the CDR3 reads TGTGCCAGCAGCCAAGTGCAGACAGCCTATGGCTACACCTTC.